One sample yielded the 17 T cell receptor beta chains listed below, sequenced in a study of cytomegalovirus exposure and HLA in healthy donors. TCRdb keeps only in-frame clones here, not all; method: immunoSEQ multiplex PCR. The table records a few hundred thousand clones, roughly 90% of them present only once. Source material: PBMCs. These receptors originate from a woman between 18 and 29 years old in good health and CMV-seronegative.

V is TRBV7-3 and J is TRBJ1-2, with a weak D call TRBD1 (6 bases). CDR3 length: 16 amino acids. The ends were cut back, 5 bases at V and 4 bases at J, with 20 bases in the middle. Germline values: CDR1 SGHTA, CDR2 FQGTGA. In nucleotides, the CDR3 is TGTGCCAGCAGCGACGCTCGGACAGCTGCTCTCTATGGCTACACCTTC. Its translation: CASSDARTAALYGYTF.

The rearrangement uses TRBV5-1 and TRBJ2-7; D ambiguous. Looked up from germline, CDR1 is SGHRS and CDR2 is YFSETQ. CDR3 length equals 15 residues. The germline V and J ends were trimmed by 1 base and 2 bases, with 13 bases remaining between them. For the CDR3, the DNA is TGCGCCAGCAGCTTGAGCGCAAGCCCCACCTACGAGCAGTACTTC. Translating it yields CASSLSASPTYEQYF.

The rearrangement uses TRBV25-1 and TRBJ2-5, with D perhaps TRBD1 (6 bases). This CDR3 has 15 residues. Germline CDR1 and CDR2: MGHDK and SYGVNS. The V and J ends lost 2 bases and 4 bases respectively, with 14 bases between them. The CDR3 region is CASSEIGSRGETQYF. In DNA form, the CDR3 reads TGTGCCAGCAGTGAAATAGGGAGCAGGGGAGAGACCCAGTACTTC.

With respect to this clone: This sample also contains other DNA sequences that code for the same CDR3. The J gene is TRBJ1-1, the V gene TRBV19; D possibly corresponds to TRBD1 (5 bases). This CDR3 region has 13 residues. From germline, CDR1 is LNHDA and CDR2 SQIVND (reference sequence). Trimming cost V 2 bases and J 1 base, with 5 bases left between them. The CDR3 DNA follows: TGTGCCAGTAGTATAACAGGGAACACTGAAGCTTTCTTT. It encodes CASSITGNTEAFF.

The rearrangement links TRBV27 to TRBJ2-5; no clear D. The V end was cut by 8 bases, the J end by 5 bases, with 24 bases between. The CDR3 consists of 16 residues. The V gene's germline CDR1 is MNHEY and CDR2 SMNVEV (reference sequence). CDR3 bases: TGTGCCAGCGCTACGTCTCCCATGAGTGCCCACGAGACCCAGTACTTC. Translation gives CASATSPMSAHETQYF.

In its sample, this clone was seen a few times. The CDR3 coding sequence is TGTGCCAGCTCACCCACGATTAGCGGGAGTGCAGATACGCAGTATTTT. Translating gives CASSPTISGSADTQYF. The chain combines TRBV18 with TRBJ2-3; TRBD2 aligns across 9 bases. This CDR3 is 16 amino acids long. Germline lookup yields CDR1 KGHSH and CDR2 LQKENI. Trimming took 3 bases from V and 4 from J; bases not matched to a gene: 8.

The chain uses TRBV4-1 and TRBJ1-6; D unclear. Germline lookup yields CDR1 MGHRA and CDR2 YSYEKL. V shed 2 bases and J shed 18 bases, with 14 bases lying between them. This CDR3 region has 12 residues. The CDR3 loop reads CASSQLVHPTHF. In nucleotides, the CDR3 is TGCGCCAGCAGCCAATTAGTGCACCCAACCCACTTT.

The gene calls are TRBV10-3 and TRBJ1-1; perhaps TRBD1 as D (6 bases). The V gene's germline CDR1 is ENHRY and CDR2 SYGVKD. The CDR3 has 13 residues. V dropped 6 bases and J dropped 4 bases, with 12 bases sitting between them. The CDR3 loop reads CAIRHREGTEAFF. DNA for the CDR3: TGTGCCATCAGGCACAGGGAGGGCACTGAAGCTTTCTTT.

CDR3 residues: CASTFPGGMPYEQYF. CDR3 nucleotide sequence: TGTGCCAGCACCTTTCCGGGCGGGATGCCCTACGAGCAGTACTTC. The chain recombines TRBV7-2 with TRBJ2-7, with D possibly matching TRBD2 (6 bases). Germline V gene lookup returns CDR1 SGHTA and CDR2 FQGNSA. The length of the CDR3 is 15 residues. With 7 bases removed from V and 2 bases from J, the gap between germline ends came to 18 bases. The variable domain in full, with the rest retrieved from reference TRBV7-2 and TRBJ2-7, is GAGVSQSPSNKVTEKGKDVELRCDPISGHTALYWYRQSLGQGLEFLIYFQGNSAPDKSGLPSDRFSAERTGGSVSTLTIQRTQQEDSAVYLCASTFPGGMPYEQYFGPGTRLTVT.

V usage is TRBV25-1 and J usage is TRBJ1-1; D call uncertain. Germline CDR1 reads MGHDK; CDR2 reads SYGVNS. The ends were cut back, 4 bases at V and 5 bases at J, with 5 bases in the middle. The CDR3 is 11 amino acids. The CDR3 bases are TGTGCCAGCAGTGCCGTGACTGAAGCTTTCTTT. Translating gives CASSAVTEAFF.

CDR3 sequence reads: CASSLGGLAGSYNEQFF. CDR3 sequence (DNA): TGTGCCAGCAGCTTAGGGGGACTAGCGGGATCCTACAATGAGCAGTTCTTC. The V gene is TRBV7-9, the J gene TRBJ2-1; TRBD2 agrees at 13 bases. CDR1 and CDR2 (germline): SEHNR, FQNEAQ (reference sequence). The CDR3 loop spans 17 amino acids. V was pared by 1 base and J by 1 base, with 1 base of the junction left unmatched.

V and J are TRBV7-2 and TRBJ2-7; D gene uncertain. In germline, CDR1 is SGHTA, CDR2 FQGNSA. Between the trimmed V and J ends, which lost 1 base and 4 bases, there was a span of 5 bases. CDR3 length equals 12 residues. The CDR3 sequence: CASSLDNYEQYF. Here the CDR3 DNA reads TGTGCCAGCAGCTTAGACAATTACGAGCAGTACTTC.

The chain employs TRBV6-4 and TRBJ1-5; TRBD1 agrees at 8 bases. There are 18 residues in the CDR3. After removal of 5 bases from V and 4 bases from J, the junction contained 16 bases not matched to a gene. Germline CDR1 reads MRHNA; CDR2 reads SNTAGT. DNA of the CDR3: TGTGCCAGCAGTCAACCTCAGGGGGCGACGCTAGAAAATCAGCCCCAGCATTTT. As protein: CASSQPQGATLENQPQHF.

The CDR3, as DNA: TGCGCCAGCAGCCAAGATACCCCGGGACTAGCGAAGAACACCGGGGAGCTGTTTTTT. Its translation is CASSQDTPGLAKNTGELFF. This chain connects TRBV4-3 to TRBJ2-2, with 10 bases matching TRBD2. CDR3 size: 19 residues. After removal of 0 bases from V and 1 base from J, the junction contained 8 bases not matched to a gene. The germline CDR1 and CDR2 sequences are LGHNA and YSLEER.

The rearrangement links TRBV10-3 to TRBJ1-1, with TRBD1 as a possible D gene (5 bases). V was pared by 8 bases and J by 2 bases, with 15 bases between. Per germline, CDR1 ENHRY and CDR2 SYGVKD. This CDR3 has 14 amino acids. The CDR3 protein is CAIAAGKINTEAFF. The DNA for the CDR3 is TGTGCCATCGCTGCAGGGAAAATCAACACTGAAGCTTTCTTT.

The genes are TRBV5-7 and TRBJ2-3; D may be TRBD1 (6 bases). TRBV5-7 falls under the ORF class, with uncertain function. The CDR3 runs to 15 residues. V was shortened by 7 bases and J by 2 bases, with 17 bases between the two germline ends. The CDR3 DNA reads TGTGCCAGCTTGGGGGTGGGACATACCACAGATACGCAGTATTTT. Amino acid sequence: CASLGVGHTTDTQYF.

J is TRBJ2-3 and V is TRBV15; possibly TRBD1 for D (6 bases). Germline V gives CDR1 LNHNV, CDR2 YYDKDF (reference sequence). The CDR3 extends over 15 amino acids. V was cut by 0 bases and J by 4 bases, with 11 bases left in between. The CDR3 DNA reads TGTGCCACCAGCAGAGATTCAGGGGCGCCAGATACGCAGTATTTT. It codes for CATSRDSGAPDTQYF.